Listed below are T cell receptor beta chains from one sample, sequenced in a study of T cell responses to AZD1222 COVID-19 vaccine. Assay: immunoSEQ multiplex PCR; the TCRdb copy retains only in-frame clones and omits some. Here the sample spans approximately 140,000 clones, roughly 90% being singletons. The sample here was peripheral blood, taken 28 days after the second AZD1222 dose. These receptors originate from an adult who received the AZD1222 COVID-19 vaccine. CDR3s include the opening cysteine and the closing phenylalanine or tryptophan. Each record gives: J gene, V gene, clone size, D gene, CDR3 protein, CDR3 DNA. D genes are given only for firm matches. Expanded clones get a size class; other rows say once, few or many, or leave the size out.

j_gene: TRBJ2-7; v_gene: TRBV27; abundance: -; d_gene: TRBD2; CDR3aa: CASRTSGRSNEQYF; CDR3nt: TGTGCCAGCCGTACTAGCGGGAGGTCGAACGAGCAGTACTTC
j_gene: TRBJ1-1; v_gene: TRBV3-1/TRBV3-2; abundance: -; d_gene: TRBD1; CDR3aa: CASSQRRGRSVNTEAFF; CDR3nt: TGTGCCAGCAGCCAACGCAGGGGGCGATCCGTGAACACTGAAGCTTTCTTT
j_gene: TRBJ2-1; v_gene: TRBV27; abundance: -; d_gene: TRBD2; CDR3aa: CASSQLAGVYGEQFF; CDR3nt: TGTGCCAGCAGTCAACTAGCGGGAGTCTATGGTGAGCAGTTCTTC
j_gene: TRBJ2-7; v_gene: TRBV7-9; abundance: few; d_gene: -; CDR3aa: CASSSSSRPYEQYF; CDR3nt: TGTGCCAGCAGCAGTTCCTCGCGCCCCTACGAGCAGTACTTC
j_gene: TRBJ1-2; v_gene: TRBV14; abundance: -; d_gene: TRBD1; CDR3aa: CASSPGTVYGYTF; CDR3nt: TGTGCCAGCAGCCCCGGGACAGTCTATGGCTACACCTTC
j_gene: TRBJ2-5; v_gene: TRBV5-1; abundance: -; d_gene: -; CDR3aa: CASRLRDSFYQETQYF; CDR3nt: TGCGCCAGCAGGCTCAGGGACTCATTCTACCAAGAGACCCAGTACTTC
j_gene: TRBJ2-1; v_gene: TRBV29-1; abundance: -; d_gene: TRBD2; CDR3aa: CSGAGTSGSFVYNEQFF; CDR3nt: TGCAGCGGAGCCGGGACTAGCGGGAGTTTCGTCTACAATGAGCAGTTCTTC
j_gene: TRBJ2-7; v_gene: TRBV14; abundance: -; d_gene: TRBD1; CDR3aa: CASSPLGTGGGEQYF; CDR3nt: TGTGCCAGCAGCCCTCTCGGGACAGGGGGTGGGGAGCAGTACTTC
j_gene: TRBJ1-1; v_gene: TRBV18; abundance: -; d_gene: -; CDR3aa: CASSLTGEMNTEAFF; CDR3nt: TGTGCCAGCTCCTTGACAGGCGAAATGAACACTGAAGCTTTCTTT
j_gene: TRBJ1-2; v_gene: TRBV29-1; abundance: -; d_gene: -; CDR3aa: CSVEKPGSRQHYGYTF; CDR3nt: TGCAGCGTTGAAAAACCCGGGTCCAGACAACATTATGGCTACACCTTC
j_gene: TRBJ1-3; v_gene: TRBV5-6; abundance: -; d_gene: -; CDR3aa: CASSLRQENTIYF; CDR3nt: TGTGCCAGCAGCTTGAGGCAGGAAAACACCATATATTTT
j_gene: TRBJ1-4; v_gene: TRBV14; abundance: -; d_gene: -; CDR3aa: CASSQNRDTNEKLFF; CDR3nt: TGTGCCAGCAGCCAGAACCGGGATACCAATGAAAAACTGTTTTTT
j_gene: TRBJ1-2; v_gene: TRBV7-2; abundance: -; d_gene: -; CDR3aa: CASSLVSGAEGYTF; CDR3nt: TGTGCCAGCAGCTTAGTATCCGGGGCGGAGGGCTACACCTTC
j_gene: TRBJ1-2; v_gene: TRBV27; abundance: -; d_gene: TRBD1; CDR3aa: CASSLKGQGYGYTF; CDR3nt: TGTGCCAGCAGTTTAAAAGGACAGGGCTATGGCTACACCTTC
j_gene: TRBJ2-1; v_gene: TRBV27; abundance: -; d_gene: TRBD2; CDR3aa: CASSHRGTSGRAVEQFF; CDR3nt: TGTGCCAGCAGTCACAGGGGAACGAGCGGGAGGGCCGTTGAGCAGTTCTTC
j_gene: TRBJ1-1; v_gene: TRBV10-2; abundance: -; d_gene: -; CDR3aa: CASSVTQVLNTEAFF; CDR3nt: TGCGCCAGCAGTGTAACACAGGTTTTGAACACTGAAGCTTTCTTT
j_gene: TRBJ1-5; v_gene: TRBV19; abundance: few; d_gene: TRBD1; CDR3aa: CASSYQGEINPQHF; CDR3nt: TGTGCCAGTAGTTATCAGGGGGAGATAAATCCCCAGCATTTT
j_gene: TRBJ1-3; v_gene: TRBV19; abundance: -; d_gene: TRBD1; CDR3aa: CASSIQGASGNTIYF; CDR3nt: TGTGCCAGTAGTATACAGGGGGCCTCTGGAAACACCATATATTTT
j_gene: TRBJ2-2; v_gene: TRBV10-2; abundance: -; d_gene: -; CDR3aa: CASSELARAGELFF; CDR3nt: TGCGCCAGCAGTGAGTTGGCTCGGGCCGGGGAGCTGTTTTTT
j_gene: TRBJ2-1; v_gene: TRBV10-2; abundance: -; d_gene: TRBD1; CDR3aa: CASRTGQRDEQFF; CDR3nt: TGCGCCAGCAGGACAGGGCAGAGGGATGAGCAGTTCTTC
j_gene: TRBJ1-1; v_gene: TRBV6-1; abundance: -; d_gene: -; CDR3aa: CASSEHLWTEAFF; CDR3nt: TGTGCCAGCAGTGAACACTTGTGGACTGAAGCTTTCTTT
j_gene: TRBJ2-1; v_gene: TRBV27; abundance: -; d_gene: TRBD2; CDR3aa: CASGTINEQFF; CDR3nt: TGTGCCAGCGGGACTATCAATGAGCAGTTCTTC
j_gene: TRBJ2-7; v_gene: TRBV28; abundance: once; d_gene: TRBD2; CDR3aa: CASSLMTAGLMAGEQYF; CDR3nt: TGTGCCAGCAGTTTAATGACAGCGGGGTTGATGGCGGGGGAGCAGTACTTC
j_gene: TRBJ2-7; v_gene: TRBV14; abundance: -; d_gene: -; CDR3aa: CASSQARYEQYF; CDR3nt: TGTGCCAGCAGCCAAGCCCGGTACGAGCAGTACTTC
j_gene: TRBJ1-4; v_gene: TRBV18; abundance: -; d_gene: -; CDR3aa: CASSPPGQNKPEKLFF; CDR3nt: TGTGCCAGCTCACCACCGGGGCAGAATAAACCCGAAAAACTGTTTTTT
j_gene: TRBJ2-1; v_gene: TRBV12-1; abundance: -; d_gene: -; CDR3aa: CESGTSGSGAYNEQFF; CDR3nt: TGTGAGTCTGGGACTAGCGGGAGTGGGGCCTACAATGAGCAGTTCTTC
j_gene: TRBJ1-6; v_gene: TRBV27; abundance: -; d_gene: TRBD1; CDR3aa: CASSMGQKNSPLHF; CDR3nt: TGTGCCAGCAGTATGGGACAGAAGAATTCACCCCTCCACTTT
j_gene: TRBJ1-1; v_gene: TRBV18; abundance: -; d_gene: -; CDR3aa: CASSYLHSGVNTEAFF; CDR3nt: TGTGCCAGCTCCTATTTACACTCCGGGGTGAACACTGAGGCTTTCTTT
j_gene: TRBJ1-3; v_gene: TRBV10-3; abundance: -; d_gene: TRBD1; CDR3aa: CATTDRAFSGNTIYF; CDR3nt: TGTGCCACTACGGACAGGGCCTTCTCTGGAAACACCATATATTTT
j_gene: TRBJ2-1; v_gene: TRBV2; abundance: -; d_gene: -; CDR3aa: CASSELGYNEQFF; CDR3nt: TGTGCCAGCAGTGAACTAGGGTACAATGAGCAGTTCTTC
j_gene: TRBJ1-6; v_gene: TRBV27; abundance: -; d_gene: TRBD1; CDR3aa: CASTPDRGGSPLHF; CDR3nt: TGTGCCAGCACCCCCGACAGGGGGGGCTCACCCCTCCACTTT
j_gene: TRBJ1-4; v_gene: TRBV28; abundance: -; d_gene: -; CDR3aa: CASSRGSWREKLFF; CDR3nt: TGTGCCAGCAGCAGGGGCTCATGGCGCGAAAAACTGTTTTTT
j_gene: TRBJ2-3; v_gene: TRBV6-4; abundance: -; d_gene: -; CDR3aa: CASSDSGDRADTQYF; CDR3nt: TGTGCCAGCAGTGACTCGGGGGATAGGGCAGATACGCAGTATTTT
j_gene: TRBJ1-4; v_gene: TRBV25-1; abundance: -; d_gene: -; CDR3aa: CASSESGRPSNEKLFF; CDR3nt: TGTGCCAGCAGTGAATCAGGGCGGCCATCTAATGAAAAACTGTTTTTT
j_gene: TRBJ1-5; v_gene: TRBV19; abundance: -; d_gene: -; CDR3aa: CASSLEGMGNQPQHF; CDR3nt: TGTGCCAGTAGTTTGGAGGGGATGGGCAATCAGCCCCAGCATTTT
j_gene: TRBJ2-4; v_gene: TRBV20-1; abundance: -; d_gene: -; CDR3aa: CSASTGENIQYF; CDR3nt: TGCAGTGCTAGTACGGGAGAGAACATTCAGTACTTC
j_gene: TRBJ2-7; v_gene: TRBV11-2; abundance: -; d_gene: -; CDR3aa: CASSLLSYEQYF; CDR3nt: TGTGCCAGCAGCCTCCTGTCCTACGAGCAGTACTTC
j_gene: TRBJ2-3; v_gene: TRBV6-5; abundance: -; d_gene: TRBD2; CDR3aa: CASRGLAGDTQYF; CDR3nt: TGTGCCAGCAGGGGACTAGCGGGAGATACGCAGTATTTT
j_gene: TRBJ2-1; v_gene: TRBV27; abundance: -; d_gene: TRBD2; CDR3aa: CASIESGGYNEQFF; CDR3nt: TGTGCCAGCATCGAGAGCGGGGGATACAATGAGCAGTTCTTC
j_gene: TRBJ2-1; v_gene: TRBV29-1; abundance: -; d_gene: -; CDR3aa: CSVTDNEQFF; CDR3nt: TGCAGCGTTACCGACAATGAGCAGTTCTTC
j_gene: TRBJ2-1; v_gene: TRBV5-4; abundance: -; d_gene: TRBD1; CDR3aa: CASSKGQSSYNEQFF; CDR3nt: TGTGCCAGCAGCAAGGGACAGAGCTCATACAATGAGCAGTTCTTC
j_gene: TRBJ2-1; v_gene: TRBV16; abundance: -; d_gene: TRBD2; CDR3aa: CASSRTSGEQFF; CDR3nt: TGTGCCAGCAGCCGGACTAGCGGTGAGCAGTTCTTC
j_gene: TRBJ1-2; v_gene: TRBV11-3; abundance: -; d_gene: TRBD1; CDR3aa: CASSPRTGNGYTF; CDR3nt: TGTGCCAGCAGCCCGCGGACAGGGAATGGCTACACCTTC
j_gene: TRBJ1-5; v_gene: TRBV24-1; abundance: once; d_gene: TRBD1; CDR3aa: CAASNTDRGDNQPQHF; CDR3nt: TGTGCCGCCTCCAATACGGACAGGGGTGACAATCAGCCCCAGCATTTT
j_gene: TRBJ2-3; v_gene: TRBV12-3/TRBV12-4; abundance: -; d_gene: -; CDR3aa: CASSLGRNTQYF; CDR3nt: TGTGCCAGCAGTTTGGGGCGGAATACGCAGTATTTT